A selection of T cell receptor beta chains follows, all from one sample in a study of T cells in Graves' hyperthyroidism and ophthalmopathy. Using its own MiXCR run on the multiplex PCR reads, TCRdb lists one record per CDR3 protein. The top ten hold more than 7% of the sample, which has hundreds of thousands of distinct CDR3 sequences, roughly 46% seen once. Source material: peripheral blood or thyroid tissue (not recorded which). These receptors all come from an adult man with Graves' disease, either hyperthyroidism or ophthalmopathy (not recorded which). CDR3s leave out the opening cysteine and the closing phenylalanine or tryptophan. A D gene is named only where the DNA matches it firmly.

J gene: TRBJ1-3; D gene: TRBD1; V gene: TRBV6-7; CDR3 protein: ASRGTGFGNTIY
J gene: TRBJ1-1; D gene: -; V gene: TRBV29-1; CDR3 protein: SSQGLNTEAF
J gene: TRBJ1-5; D gene: TRBD1; V gene: TRBV7-7; CDR3 protein: ASSFREDRNDQPQH
J gene: TRBJ1-4; D gene: -; V gene: TRBV2; CDR3 protein: ASSETRGGNEKLF
J gene: TRBJ2-5; D gene: TRBD1; V gene: TRBV7-2; CDR3 protein: ASSTGQGGMETQY
J gene: TRBJ2-7; D gene: TRBD2; V gene: TRBV15; CDR3 protein: ATSGQRGSYEQY
J gene: TRBJ1-1; D gene: TRBD1; V gene: TRBV7-9; CDR3 protein: ASSKPPGQAHEAF
J gene: TRBJ1-5; D gene: -; V gene: TRBV19; CDR3 protein: ASSAVNSNQPQH
J gene: TRBJ1-4; D gene: -; V gene: TRBV6-6; CDR3 protein: ASMTAGQRNEKLF
J gene: TRBJ1-5; D gene: -; V gene: TRBV29-1; CDR3 protein: SVQDGSNQPQH
J gene: TRBJ2-7; D gene: TRBD2; V gene: TRBV20-1; CDR3 protein: SAGASGTSYEQY
J gene: TRBJ2-7; D gene: -; V gene: TRBV7-2; CDR3 protein: ASSIATLGVEQY
J gene: TRBJ2-7; D gene: TRBD1; V gene: TRBV29-1; CDR3 protein: SVPGQGGQQY
J gene: TRBJ1-1; D gene: -; V gene: TRBV7-9; CDR3 protein: ASSLSDHILNTEAF
J gene: TRBJ2-7; D gene: TRBD2; V gene: TRBV20-1; CDR3 protein: SAISGRAYEQY
J gene: TRBJ1-5; D gene: TRBD1; V gene: TRBV7-9; CDR3 protein: ASSQAGQVFQPQH
J gene: TRBJ1-6; D gene: TRBD1; V gene: TRBV15; CDR3 protein: ATSSSTGISPLH
J gene: TRBJ1-5; D gene: -; V gene: TRBV12-3/TRBV12-4; CDR3 protein: ASNEQRQPQH
J gene: TRBJ1-5; D gene: -; V gene: TRBV28; CDR3 protein: ASTTGRPNQPQH
J gene: TRBJ1-5; D gene: -; V gene: TRBV6-6; CDR3 protein: ASSYGRRSNQPQH
J gene: TRBJ1-4; D gene: -; V gene: TRBV20-1; CDR3 protein: SAIQGTTNEKLF
J gene: TRBJ2-5; D gene: TRBD1; V gene: TRBV5-1; CDR3 protein: ASSRDRS
J gene: TRBJ1-4; D gene: -; V gene: TRBV29-1; CDR3 protein: SVLGATNEKLF
J gene: TRBJ1-5; D gene: -; V gene: TRBV19; CDR3 protein: ASSVGVQPQH
J gene: TRBJ1-1; D gene: -; V gene: TRBV29-1; CDR3 protein: SVAPWNTEAF
J gene: TRBJ2-5; D gene: -; V gene: TRBV12-3/TRBV12-4; CDR3 protein: ASSGRQGRQTQY
J gene: TRBJ2-5; D gene: -; V gene: TRBV7-7; CDR3 protein: ASSLSRGIQETQY
J gene: TRBJ2-7; D gene: -; V gene: TRBV2; CDR3 protein: ASSEWGDEGYEQY
J gene: TRBJ1-1; D gene: -; V gene: TRBV9; CDR3 protein: ASSVDGGNMNTEAF
J gene: TRBJ1-6; D gene: -; V gene: TRBV2; CDR3 protein: ASSDRVSPLH
J gene: TRBJ1-6; D gene: -; V gene: TRBV7-9; CDR3 protein: ASSSNREVRSPLH
J gene: TRBJ2-5; D gene: -; V gene: TRBV10-3; CDR3 protein: AISEFGGQETQY
J gene: TRBJ1-1; D gene: -; V gene: TRBV5-1; CDR3 protein: ASKPEGDHTEAF
J gene: TRBJ1-2; D gene: TRBD1; V gene: TRBV29-1; CDR3 protein: SGTTGADGYT
J gene: TRBJ1-2; D gene: -; V gene: TRBV29-1; CDR3 protein: SGGTNYGYT
J gene: TRBJ2-7; D gene: -; V gene: TRBV12-3/TRBV12-4; CDR3 protein: ASSGDVDSYEQY
J gene: TRBJ1-6; D gene: -; V gene: TRBV29-1; CDR3 protein: SVEPLDRPSSYNSPLH
J gene: TRBJ1-4; D gene: -; V gene: TRBV29-1; CDR3 protein: SAMEGYEKLF
J gene: TRBJ1-5; D gene: TRBD1; V gene: TRBV20-1; CDR3 protein: SALRQGGQPQH
J gene: TRBJ2-5; D gene: -; V gene: TRBV7-9; CDR3 protein: ASSLGPGGAETQY
J gene: TRBJ1-2; D gene: -; V gene: TRBV29-1; CDR3 protein: STQGDDGYT
J gene: TRBJ1-1; D gene: TRBD1; V gene: TRBV7-8; CDR3 protein: ASSSRQGLAF
J gene: TRBJ2-5; D gene: TRBD1; V gene: TRBV11-1; CDR3 protein: AWTSGTGWLETQY
J gene: TRBJ2-7; D gene: -; V gene: TRBV19; CDR3 protein: ASSDTSSHEQY
J gene: TRBJ1-4; D gene: TRBD1; V gene: TRBV5-4; CDR3 protein: ASSPPGTGREKLF
J gene: TRBJ1-6; D gene: -; V gene: TRBV25-1; CDR3 protein: ASSESQGWGSSPLH
J gene: TRBJ1-4; D gene: -; V gene: TRBV29-1; CDR3 protein: SVSGPNEKLF
J gene: TRBJ1-1; D gene: -; V gene: TRBV9; CDR3 protein: ASSQSNPNTEAF
J gene: TRBJ1-6; D gene: TRBD1; V gene: TRBV2; CDR3 protein: ASVSGGNSPLH
J gene: TRBJ2-7; D gene: TRBD1; V gene: TRBV7-6; CDR3 protein: ASSPLDRGEQY
J gene: TRBJ2-7; D gene: TRBD2; V gene: TRBV10-3; CDR3 protein: AISESPAGGPDEQY
J gene: TRBJ1-1; D gene: -; V gene: TRBV7-2; CDR3 protein: ASSSLTGTRSEAF
J gene: TRBJ1-5; D gene: -; V gene: TRBV12-3/TRBV12-4; CDR3 protein: ASSFGVSQPQH
J gene: TRBJ1-6; D gene: -; V gene: TRBV6-5; CDR3 protein: ASSYLSVSPLH
J gene: TRBJ1-1; D gene: -; V gene: TRBV6-6; CDR3 protein: ASSYRAGMNTEAF
J gene: TRBJ1-1; D gene: TRBD1; V gene: TRBV7-3; CDR3 protein: ASSPQAWTGNTEAF
J gene: TRBJ2-7; D gene: -; V gene: TRBV6-6; CDR3 protein: ASTSQGLGYEQY
J gene: TRBJ1-2; D gene: TRBD1; V gene: TRBV7-2; CDR3 protein: ASSYGGGQGGLGYT